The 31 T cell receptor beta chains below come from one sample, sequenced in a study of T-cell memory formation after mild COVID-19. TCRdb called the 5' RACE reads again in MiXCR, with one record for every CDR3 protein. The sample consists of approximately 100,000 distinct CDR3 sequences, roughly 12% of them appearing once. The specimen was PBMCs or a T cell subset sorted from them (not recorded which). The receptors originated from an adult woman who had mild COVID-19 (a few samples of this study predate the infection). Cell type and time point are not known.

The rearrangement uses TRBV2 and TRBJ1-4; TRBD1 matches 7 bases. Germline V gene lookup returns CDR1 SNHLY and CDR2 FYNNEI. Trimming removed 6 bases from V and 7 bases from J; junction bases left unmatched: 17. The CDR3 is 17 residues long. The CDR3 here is CASRRQGGSPEAEKLFF. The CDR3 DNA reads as TGTGCCAGCAGAAGACAGGGAGGAAGTCCGGAAGCTGAAAAACTGTTTTTT.

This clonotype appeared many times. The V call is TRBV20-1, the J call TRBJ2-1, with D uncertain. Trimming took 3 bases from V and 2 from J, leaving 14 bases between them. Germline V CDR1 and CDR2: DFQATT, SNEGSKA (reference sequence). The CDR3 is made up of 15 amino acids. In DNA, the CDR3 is TGCAGTGCTAGTAGTCTCATCAATCCCTACAATGAGCAGTTCTTC. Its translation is CSASSLINPYNEQFF.

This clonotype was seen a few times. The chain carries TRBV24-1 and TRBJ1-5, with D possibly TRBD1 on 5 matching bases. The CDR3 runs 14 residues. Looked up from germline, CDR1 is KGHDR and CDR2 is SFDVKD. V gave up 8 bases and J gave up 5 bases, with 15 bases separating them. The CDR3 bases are TGTGCCACCAACGAAAGGGACGGTGATCAGCCCCAGCATTTT. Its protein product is CATNERDGDQPQHF.

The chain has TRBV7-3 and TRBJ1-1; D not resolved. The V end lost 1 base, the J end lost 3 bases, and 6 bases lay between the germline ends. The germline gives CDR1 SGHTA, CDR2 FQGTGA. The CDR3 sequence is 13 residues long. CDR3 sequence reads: CASSLRGDTEAFF. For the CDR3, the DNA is TGTGCCAGCAGCTTAAGGGGTGACACTGAAGCTTTCTTT.

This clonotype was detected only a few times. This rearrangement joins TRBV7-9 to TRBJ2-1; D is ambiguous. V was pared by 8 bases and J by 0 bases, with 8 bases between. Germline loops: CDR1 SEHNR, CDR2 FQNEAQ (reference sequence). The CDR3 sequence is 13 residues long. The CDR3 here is CASATSSYNEQFF. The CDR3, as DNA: TGTGCCAGCGCGACCAGCTCCTACAATGAGCAGTTCTTC.

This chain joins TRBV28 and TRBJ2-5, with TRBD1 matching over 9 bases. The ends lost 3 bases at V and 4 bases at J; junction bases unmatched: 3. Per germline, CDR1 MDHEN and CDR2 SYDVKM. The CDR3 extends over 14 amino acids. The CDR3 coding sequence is TGTGCCAGCAGTTTCGGGACAGGGAGAGAGACCCAGTACTTC. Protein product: CASSFGTGRETQYF.

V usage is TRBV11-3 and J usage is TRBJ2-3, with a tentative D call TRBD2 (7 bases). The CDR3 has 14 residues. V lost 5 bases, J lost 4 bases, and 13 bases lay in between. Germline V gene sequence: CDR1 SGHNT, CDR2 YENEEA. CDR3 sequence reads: CASSRTGGPDTQYF. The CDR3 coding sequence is TGTGCCAGCAGCCGTACGGGGGGCCCAGATACGCAGTATTTT.

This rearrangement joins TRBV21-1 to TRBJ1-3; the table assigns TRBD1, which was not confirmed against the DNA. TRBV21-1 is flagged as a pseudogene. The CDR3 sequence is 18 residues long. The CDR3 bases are TGTGCCAGCAGCAATCCGACCGACAGGAAAACGTCAGGAAACACCATATATTTT. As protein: CASSNPTDRKTSGNTIYF.

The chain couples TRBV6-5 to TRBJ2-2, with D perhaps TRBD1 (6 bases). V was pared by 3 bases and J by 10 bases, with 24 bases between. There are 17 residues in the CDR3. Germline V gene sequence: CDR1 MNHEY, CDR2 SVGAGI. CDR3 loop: CASSYLYRVQGETELFF. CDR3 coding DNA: TGTGCCAGCAGTTATCTTTACAGGGTGCAGGGTGAGACGGAGCTGTTTTTT.

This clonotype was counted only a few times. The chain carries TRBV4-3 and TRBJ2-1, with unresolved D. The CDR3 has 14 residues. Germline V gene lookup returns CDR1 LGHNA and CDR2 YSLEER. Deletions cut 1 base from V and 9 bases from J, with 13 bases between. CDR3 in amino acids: CASSQGFGSGEQFF. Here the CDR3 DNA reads TGCGCCAGCAGCCAAGGGTTTGGGTCTGGTGAGCAGTTCTTC.

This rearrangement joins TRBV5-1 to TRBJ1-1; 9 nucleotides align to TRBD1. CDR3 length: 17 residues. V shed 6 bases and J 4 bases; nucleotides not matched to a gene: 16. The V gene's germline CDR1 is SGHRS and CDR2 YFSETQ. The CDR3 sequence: CASIPAYPGQGGTEAFF. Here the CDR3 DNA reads TGCGCCAGCATACCAGCCTACCCGGGACAGGGAGGCACTGAAGCTTTCTTT.

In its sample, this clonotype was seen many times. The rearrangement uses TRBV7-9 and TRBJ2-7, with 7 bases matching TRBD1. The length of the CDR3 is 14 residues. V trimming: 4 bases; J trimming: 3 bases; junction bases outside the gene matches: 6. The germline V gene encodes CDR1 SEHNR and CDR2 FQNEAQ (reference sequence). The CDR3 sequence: CASSSADRVYEQYF. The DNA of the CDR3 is TGTGCCAGCAGCTCAGCTGACAGGGTCTACGAGCAGTACTTC. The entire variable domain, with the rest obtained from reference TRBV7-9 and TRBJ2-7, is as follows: DTGVSQNPRHKITKRGQNVTFRCDPISEHNRLYWYRQTLGQGPEFLTYFQNEAQLEKSRLLSDRFSAERPKGSFSTLEIQRTEQGDSAMYLCASSSADRVYEQYFGPGTRLTVT.

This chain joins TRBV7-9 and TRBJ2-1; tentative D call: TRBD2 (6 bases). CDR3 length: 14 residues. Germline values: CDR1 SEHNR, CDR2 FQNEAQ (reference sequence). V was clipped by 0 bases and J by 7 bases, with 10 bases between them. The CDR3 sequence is CASSLAGGTNEQFF. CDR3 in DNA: TGTGCCAGCAGCTTAGCGGGGGGAACGAATGAGCAGTTCTTC.

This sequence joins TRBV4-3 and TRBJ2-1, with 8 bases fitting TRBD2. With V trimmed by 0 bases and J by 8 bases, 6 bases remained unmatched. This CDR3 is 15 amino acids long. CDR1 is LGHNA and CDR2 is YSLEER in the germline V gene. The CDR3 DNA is TGCGCCAGCAGCCAAGAGTACCTAGCGGGTTATGAGCAGTTCTTC. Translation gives CASSQEYLAGYEQFF.

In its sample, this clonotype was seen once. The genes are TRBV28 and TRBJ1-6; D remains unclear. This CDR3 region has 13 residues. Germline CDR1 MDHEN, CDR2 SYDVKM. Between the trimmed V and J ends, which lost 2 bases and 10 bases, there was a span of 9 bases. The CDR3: CASSLIGSSPLHF. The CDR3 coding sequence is TGTGCCAGCAGTTTAATTGGAAGCTCACCCCTCCACTTT.

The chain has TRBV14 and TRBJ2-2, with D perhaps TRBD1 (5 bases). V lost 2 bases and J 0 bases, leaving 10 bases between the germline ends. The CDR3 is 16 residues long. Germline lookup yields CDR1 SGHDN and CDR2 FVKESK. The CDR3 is CASSQQGFTNTGELFF. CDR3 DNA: TGTGCCAGCAGCCAACAGGGCTTTACGAACACCGGGGAGCTGTTTTTT.

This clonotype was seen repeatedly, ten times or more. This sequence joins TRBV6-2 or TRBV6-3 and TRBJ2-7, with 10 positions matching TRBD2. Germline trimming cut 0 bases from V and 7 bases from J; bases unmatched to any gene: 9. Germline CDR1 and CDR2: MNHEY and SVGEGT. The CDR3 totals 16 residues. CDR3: CASSYSRGLAAGEQYF. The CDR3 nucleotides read TGTGCCAGCAGTTACTCTCGAGGACTAGCGGCTGGTGAGCAGTACTTC.

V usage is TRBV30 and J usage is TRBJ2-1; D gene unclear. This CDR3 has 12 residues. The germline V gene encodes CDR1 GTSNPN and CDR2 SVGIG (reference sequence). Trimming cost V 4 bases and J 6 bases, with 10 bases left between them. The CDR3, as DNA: TGTGCCTGGAACCTAGAGACCAATGAGCAGTTCTTC. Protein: CAWNLETNEQFF.

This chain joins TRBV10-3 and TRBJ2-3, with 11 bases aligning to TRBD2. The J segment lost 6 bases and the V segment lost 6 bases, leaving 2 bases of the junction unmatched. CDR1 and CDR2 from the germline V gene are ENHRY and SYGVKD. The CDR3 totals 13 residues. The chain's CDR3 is CAISLAGGDTQYF. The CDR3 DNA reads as TGTGCCATCAGCTTAGCGGGAGGGGATACGCAGTATTTT.

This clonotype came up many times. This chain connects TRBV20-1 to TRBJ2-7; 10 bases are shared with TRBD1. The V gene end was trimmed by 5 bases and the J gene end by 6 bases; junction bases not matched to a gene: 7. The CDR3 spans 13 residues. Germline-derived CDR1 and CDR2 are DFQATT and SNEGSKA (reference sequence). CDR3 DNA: TGCAGTGCTTTGGACAGGGGGAGAGGCGAGCAGTACTTC. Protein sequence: CSALDRGRGEQYF.

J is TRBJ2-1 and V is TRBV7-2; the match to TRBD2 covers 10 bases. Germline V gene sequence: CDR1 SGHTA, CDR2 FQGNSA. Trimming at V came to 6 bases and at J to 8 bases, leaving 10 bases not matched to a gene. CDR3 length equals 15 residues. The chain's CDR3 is CASRVLAGLGDEQFF. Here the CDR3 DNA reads TGTGCCAGCAGAGTACTAGCGGGGTTAGGGGATGAGCAGTTCTTC.

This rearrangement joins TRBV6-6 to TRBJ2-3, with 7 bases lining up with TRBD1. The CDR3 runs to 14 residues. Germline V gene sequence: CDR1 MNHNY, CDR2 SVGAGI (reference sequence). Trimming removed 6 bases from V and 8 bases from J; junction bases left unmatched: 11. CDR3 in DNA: TGTGCCAGCAGAACCAGGGACAGATGGGGTACGCAGTATTTT. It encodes CASRTRDRWGTQYF.

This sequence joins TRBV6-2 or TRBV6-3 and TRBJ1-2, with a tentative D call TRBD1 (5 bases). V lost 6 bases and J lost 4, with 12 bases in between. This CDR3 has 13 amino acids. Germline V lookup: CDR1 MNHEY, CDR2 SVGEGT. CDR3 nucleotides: TGTGCCAGCAGCTTGGACATGTCCTATGGCTACACCTTC. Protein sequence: CASSLDMSYGYTF.

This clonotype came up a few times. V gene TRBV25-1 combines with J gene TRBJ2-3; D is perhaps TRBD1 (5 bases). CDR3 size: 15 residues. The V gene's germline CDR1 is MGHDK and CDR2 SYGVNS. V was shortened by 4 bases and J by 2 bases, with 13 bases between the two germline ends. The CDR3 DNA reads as TGTGCCAGCAGTGCGCCCAGGGCGATCACAGATACGCAGTATTTT. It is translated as CASSAPRAITDTQYF.

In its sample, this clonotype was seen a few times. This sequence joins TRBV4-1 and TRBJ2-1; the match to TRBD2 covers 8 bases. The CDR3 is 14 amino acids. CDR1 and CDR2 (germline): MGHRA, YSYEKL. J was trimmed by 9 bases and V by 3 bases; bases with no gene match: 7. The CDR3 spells CASSHRLASGEQFF. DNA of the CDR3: TGCGCCAGCAGCCACCGACTAGCGAGTGGTGAGCAGTTCTTC.

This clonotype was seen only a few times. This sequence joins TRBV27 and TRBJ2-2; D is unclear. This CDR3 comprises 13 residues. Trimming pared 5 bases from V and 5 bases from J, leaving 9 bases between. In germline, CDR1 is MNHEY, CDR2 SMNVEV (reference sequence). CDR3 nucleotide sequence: TGTGCCAGCAGTCCCGGGTTAACCGGGGAGCTGTTTTTT. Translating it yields CASSPGLTGELFF.

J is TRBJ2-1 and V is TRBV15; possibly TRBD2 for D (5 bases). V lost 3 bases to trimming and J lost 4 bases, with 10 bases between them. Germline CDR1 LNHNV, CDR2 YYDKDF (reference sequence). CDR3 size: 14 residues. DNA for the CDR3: TGTGCCACCAGCAGTCAGTCGGGGTACAATGAGCAGTTCTTC. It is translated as CATSSQSGYNEQFF.

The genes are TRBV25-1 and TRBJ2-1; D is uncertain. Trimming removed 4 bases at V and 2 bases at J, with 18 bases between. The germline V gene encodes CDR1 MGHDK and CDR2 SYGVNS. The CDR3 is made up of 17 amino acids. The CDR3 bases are TGTGCCAGCAGTGGTGCCCGGGCGGAGACCCCCTACAATGAGCAGTTCTTC. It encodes CASSGARAETPYNEQFF.

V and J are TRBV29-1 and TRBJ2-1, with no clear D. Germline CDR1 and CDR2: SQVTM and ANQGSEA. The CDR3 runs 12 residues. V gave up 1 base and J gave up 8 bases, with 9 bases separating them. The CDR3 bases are TGCAGCGTTGAAGCGGCTGAATATGAGCAGTTCTTC. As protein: CSVEAAEYEQFF.

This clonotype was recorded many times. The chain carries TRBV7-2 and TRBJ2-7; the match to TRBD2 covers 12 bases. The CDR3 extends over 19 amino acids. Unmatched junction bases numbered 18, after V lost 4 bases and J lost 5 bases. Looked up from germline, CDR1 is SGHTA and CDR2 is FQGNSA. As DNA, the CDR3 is TGTGCCAGCAGCTCGCTTCATCTAGCGGGGGGGAACCTCCTTCACGAGCAGTACTTC. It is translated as CASSSLHLAGGNLLHEQYF. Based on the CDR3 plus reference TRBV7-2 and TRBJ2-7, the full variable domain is GAGVSQSPSNKVTEKGKDVELRCDPISGHTALYWYRQSLGQGLEFLIYFQGNSAPDKSGLPSDRFSAERTGGSVSTLTIQRTQQEDSAVYLCASSSLHLAGGNLLHEQYFGPGTRLTVT.

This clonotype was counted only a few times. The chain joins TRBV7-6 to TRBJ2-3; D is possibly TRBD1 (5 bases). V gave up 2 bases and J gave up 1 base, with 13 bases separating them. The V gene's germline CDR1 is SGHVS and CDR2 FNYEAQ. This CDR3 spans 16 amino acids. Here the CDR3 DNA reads TGTGCCAGCAGCTTAATCAGGCAGGGCGGCACAGATACGCAGTATTTT. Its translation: CASSLIRQGGTDTQYF. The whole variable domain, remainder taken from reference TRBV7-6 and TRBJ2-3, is GAGVSQSPRYKVTKRGQDVALRCDPISGHVSLYWYRQALGQGPEFLTYFNYEAQQDKSGLPNDRFSAERPEGSISTLTIQRTEQRDSAMYRCASSLIRQGGTDTQYFGPGTRLTVL.